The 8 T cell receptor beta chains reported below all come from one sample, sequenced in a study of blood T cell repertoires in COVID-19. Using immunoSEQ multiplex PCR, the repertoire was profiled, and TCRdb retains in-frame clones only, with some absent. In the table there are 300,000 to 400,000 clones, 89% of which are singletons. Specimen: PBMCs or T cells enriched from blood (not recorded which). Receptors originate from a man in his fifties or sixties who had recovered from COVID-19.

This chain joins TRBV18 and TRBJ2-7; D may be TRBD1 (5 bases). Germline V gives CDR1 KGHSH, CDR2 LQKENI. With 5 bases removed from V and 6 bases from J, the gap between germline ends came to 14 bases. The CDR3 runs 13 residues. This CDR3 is CASSTRTSLEQYF. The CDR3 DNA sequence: TGTGCCAGCTCAACTCGGACATCTCTCGAGCAGTACTTC.

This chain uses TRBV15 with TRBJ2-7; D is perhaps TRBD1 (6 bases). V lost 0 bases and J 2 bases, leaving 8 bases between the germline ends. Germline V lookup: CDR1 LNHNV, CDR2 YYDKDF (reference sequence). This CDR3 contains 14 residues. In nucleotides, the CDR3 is TGTGCCACCAGCAGAGATCCAGGGGCCTACGAGCAGTACTTC. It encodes CATSRDPGAYEQYF.

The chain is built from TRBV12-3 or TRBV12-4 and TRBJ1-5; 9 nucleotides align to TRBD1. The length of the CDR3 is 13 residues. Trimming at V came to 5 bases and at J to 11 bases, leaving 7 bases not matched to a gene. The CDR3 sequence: CASSQRQGDTQHF. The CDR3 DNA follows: TGTGCCAGCAGTCAAAGACAGGGGGATACCCAGCATTTT.

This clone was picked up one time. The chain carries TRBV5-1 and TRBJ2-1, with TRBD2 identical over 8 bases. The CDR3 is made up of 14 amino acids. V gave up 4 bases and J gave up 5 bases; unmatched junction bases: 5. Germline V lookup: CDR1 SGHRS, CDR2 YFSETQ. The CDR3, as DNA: TGCGCCAGCAGCGGAACTAGCGGAGACAATGAGCAGTTCTTC. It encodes CASSGTSGDNEQFF.

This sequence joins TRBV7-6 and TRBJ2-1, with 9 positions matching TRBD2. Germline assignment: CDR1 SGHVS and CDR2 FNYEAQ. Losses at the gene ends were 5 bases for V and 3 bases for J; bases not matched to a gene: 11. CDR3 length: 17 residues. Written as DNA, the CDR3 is TGTGCCAGCAGCCATGCAGCCAGCGGGAGGCTCTACAATGAGCAGTTCTTC. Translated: CASSHAASGRLYNEQFF.

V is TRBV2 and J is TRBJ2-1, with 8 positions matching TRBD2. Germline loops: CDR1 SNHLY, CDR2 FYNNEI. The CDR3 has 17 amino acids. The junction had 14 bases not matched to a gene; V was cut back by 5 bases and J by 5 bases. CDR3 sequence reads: CASSFSKAGVSNNEQFF. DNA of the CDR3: TGTGCCAGCAGTTTCTCAAAAGCGGGAGTCTCTAACAATGAGCAGTTCTTC.

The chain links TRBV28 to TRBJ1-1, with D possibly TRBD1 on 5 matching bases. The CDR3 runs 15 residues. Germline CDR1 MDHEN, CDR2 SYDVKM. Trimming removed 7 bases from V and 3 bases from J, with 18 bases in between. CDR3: CASNFRGAQDTEAFF. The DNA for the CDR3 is TGTGCCAGCAACTTCCGCGGGGCGCAGGACACTGAAGCTTTCTTT.

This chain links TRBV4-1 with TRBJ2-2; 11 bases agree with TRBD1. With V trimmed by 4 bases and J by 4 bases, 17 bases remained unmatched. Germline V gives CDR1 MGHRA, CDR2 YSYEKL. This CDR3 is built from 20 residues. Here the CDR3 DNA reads TGCGCCAGCAGCCTCCTGTTCTCGGACAGGGGGCTGAAGGGCACCGGGGAGCTGTTTTTT. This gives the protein CASSLLFSDRGLKGTGELFF.